This TCR beta chain came from a study of cytomegalovirus exposure and HLA in healthy donors. Study-level findings and limits: From TCR beta sequences, most subjects' HLA-A and HLA-B alleles were reportedly predicted accurately. Immune exposure was documented only through CMV serostatus. Most TCR sequences were seen very rarely across donors, but some public TCRs occurred in many.

Comments on this clone: No antigen is known for it.

The PCR used 60 Vbeta and 13 Jbeta primers. TCRdb keeps only in-frame clones here, not all; method: immunoSEQ multiplex PCR. The sample lists approximately 44,000 clones, approximately 81% occurring once. This CDR3 region has 14 residues. Trimming shortened V by 8 bases and J by 5 bases, and 18 bases separated the two germline ends. The V gene's germline CDR1 is MNHEY and CDR2 SVGAGI. The sequenced sample consisted of PBMCs. This TCR was recovered from a man aged 50 or older in good health and CMV-seronegative. This chain joins TRBV6-5 and TRBJ1-2; TRBD1 is a possible D gene (5 bases). The CDR3 here is CASLPDIGGYGYTF. In DNA form, the CDR3 reads TGTGCCAGCCTCCCGGACATAGGCGGATATGGCTACACCTTC.